What follows are 9 T cell receptor beta chains derived from one specimen sequenced in a study of shared clonotypes between healthy human individuals. Some clones are missing from TCRdb's copy, which holds only in-frame ones; the method was immunoSEQ multiplex PCR. The data show 1.5 million to 2.5 million clones, about 95% seen once. Naive CD8 cells, CD45RO-negative and positively selected for CCR7, excluded terminally differentiated effector memory CD45RA+ cells. What was sequenced was naive CD8+ T cells sorted from blood. The receptors stem from a man between 18 and 35 years old in good health.

On this clone itself: This sample includes further DNA sequences coding for the same CDR3. CDR3 loop: CASSHGTSGAYEQYF. For the CDR3, the DNA is TGCGCCAGCAGCCACGGGACTAGCGGGGCCTACGAGCAGTACTTC. The chain combines TRBV4-3 with TRBJ2-7, with TRBD2 identical over 13 bases. From germline, CDR1 is LGHNA and CDR2 YSLEER. The CDR3 length is 15 residues. The V and J ends lost 3 bases and 2 bases, in that order; junction bases with no gene match: 1.

About this clone itself: An end of the junction does not agree with germline; a read error may underlie this. This chain uses TRBV10-2 with TRBJ1-2, with D possibly matching TRBD1 (5 bases). The CDR3 consists of 14 residues. From germline, CDR1 is WSHSY and CDR2 SAAADI. As DNA, the CDR3 is TGCGCCAGCAGTGAGTCCCCTGGGGGGTGGGGAATCGACTTC. It yields the protein CASSESPGGWGIDF.

The chain joins TRBV2 to TRBJ2-7, with D tentatively TRBD2 (6 bases). This CDR3 region has 15 residues. Trimming removed 7 bases at V and 0 bases at J, with 16 bases between. CDR1 and CDR2 (germline): SNHLY, FYNNEI. The CDR3 DNA reads as TGTGCCAGCATTTATCCTAGCGAGAGCTCCTACGAGCAGTACTTC. Protein product: CASIYPSESSYEQYF.

V is TRBV13 and J is TRBJ2-3, with 8 bases aligning to TRBD2. V gave up 7 bases and J gave up 7 bases; unmatched junction bases: 13. Per germline, CDR1 PRHDT and CDR2 FYEKMQ (reference sequence). The CDR3 loop spans 15 amino acids. Here the CDR3 DNA reads TGTGCCAGCACCCCCTATGACGGGGGGGCCCATACGCAGTATTTT. Translated, it gives CASTPYDGGAHTQYF. Using reference TRBV13 and TRBJ2-3 for the parts outside the CDR3, the full variable domain is AAGVIQSPRHLIKEKRETATLKCYPIPRHDTVYWYQQGPGQDPQFLISFYEKMQSDKGSIPDRFSAQQFSDYHSELNMSSLELGDSALYFCASTPYDGGAHTQYFGPGTRLTVL.

CDR3 sequence: CASSAIRSGGIKGDGYTF. The CDR3 DNA is TGTGCCAGCAGCGCCATAAGGAGCGGGGGCATAAAAGGGGATGGCTACACCTTC. The chain employs TRBV21-1 and TRBJ1-2. TRBV21-1 counts as a pseudogene. CDR3 length: 18 residues.

The chain couples TRBV6-5 to TRBJ2-3, with 9 bases that match TRBD2. In germline, CDR1 is MNHEY, CDR2 SVGAGI. The V segment lost 3 bases and the J segment 2 bases; nucleotides outside the gene matches: 6. This CDR3 region has 16 residues. CDR3 amino acids: CASSYIAGDPTDTQYF. The DNA of the CDR3 is TGTGCCAGCAGTTATATAGCGGGAGACCCCACAGATACGCAGTATTTT.

In the case of this clone: At the DNA level, this CDR3 is encoded by other sequences in the same sample as well. V and J are TRBV7-9 and TRBJ2-7; D possibly corresponds to TRBD2 (5 bases). Germline CDR1 reads SEHNR; CDR2 reads FQNEAQ (reference sequence). Deletions cut 1 base from V and 7 bases from J, with 8 bases between. The CDR3 extends over 12 amino acids. CDR3 in amino acids: CASSLGSGEQYF. The CDR3 DNA follows: TGTGCCAGCAGCTTAGGGTCGGGAGAGCAGTACTTC.

The chain recombines TRBV7-9 with TRBJ2-7, with 9 bases fitting TRBD1. The CDR3 is 16 amino acids. The germline V gene encodes CDR1 SEHNR and CDR2 FQNEAQ (reference sequence). V lost 5 bases to trimming and J lost 2 bases; unmatched junction nucleotides: 10. The CDR3 reads CASSRNPRTGAYEQYF. The DNA for the CDR3 is TGTGCCAGCAGCCGAAACCCCCGGACAGGGGCCTACGAGCAGTACTTC.

The V and J genes are TRBV5-1 and TRBJ1-2, with D perhaps TRBD1 (5 bases). Trimming took off 3 bases at V and 0 bases at J, with 21 bases between the two ends. CDR1 SGHRS and CDR2 YFSETQ come from the germline V gene. The length of the CDR3 is 18 residues. The CDR3 sequence: CASSSGTEAFSPNYGYTF. DNA for the CDR3: TGCGCCAGCAGCTCAGGGACGGAAGCCTTCAGCCCTAACTATGGCTACACCTTC.